A single sample is the source of the 30 T cell receptor beta chains below, sequenced in a study of shared clonotypes between healthy human individuals. CD45RO-negative, CCR7-positively selected cells formed the naive CD8 fraction, excluding terminally differentiated effector memory CD45RA+ cells. TCRdb's copy holds only in-frame clones and misses some; the assay was immunoSEQ multiplex PCR. The repertoire holds about 1,800,000 clones, with approximately 94% as singletons. Input material: naive CD8+ T cells sorted from blood. The receptors were gathered from a man aged 18 to 29 in good health.

The gene calls are TRBV28 and TRBJ2-5; 9 bases match TRBD2. The junction had 4 bases not matched to a gene; V was cut back by 8 bases and J by 3 bases. There are 13 residues in the CDR3. Germline CDR1 reads MDHEN; CDR2 reads SYDVKM. DNA for the CDR3: TGTGCCAGCGGGGGACTAGCCGAAGAGACCCAGTACTTC. Its protein product is CASGGLAEETQYF.

In this sample, this clone turned up once. J is TRBJ2-7 and V is TRBV14; tentative D call: TRBD2 (6 bases). Germline CDR1 SGHDN, CDR2 FVKESK. This CDR3 has 15 amino acids. The V end was cut by 0 bases, the J end by 3 bases, with 12 bases between. The CDR3 loop is CASSQDWEAGYEQYF. DNA for the CDR3: TGTGCCAGCAGCCAAGACTGGGAAGCGGGCTACGAGCAGTACTTC.

This clone was counted between two and nine times. Other DNA sequences within the sample encode an identical CDR3. The rearrangement uses TRBV4-1 and TRBJ1-1; no reliable D call. Germline loops: CDR1 MGHRA, CDR2 YSYEKL. The CDR3 runs to 13 residues. V lost 0 bases and J 2 bases, leaving 4 bases between the germline ends. The CDR3: CASSQESNTEAFF. CDR3 DNA sequence: TGCGCCAGCAGCCAAGAATCTAACACTGAAGCTTTCTTT.

The chain combines TRBV7-9 with TRBJ2-7; D unresolved. CDR1 and CDR2 from the germline V gene are SEHNR and FQNEAQ (reference sequence). Between the trimmed V and J ends, which lost 6 bases and 5 bases, there was a span of 11 bases. The CDR3 runs to 12 residues. CDR3 DNA: TGTGCCAGCAGAACCCAGGTGAACGAGCAGTACTTC. Its protein is CASRTQVNEQYF.

V gene TRBV13 combines with J gene TRBJ1-4; no reliable D call. Germline-derived CDR1 and CDR2 are PRHDT and FYEKMQ (reference sequence). Trimming took 3 bases from V and 6 from J, leaving 20 bases between them. The CDR3 loop spans 17 amino acids. The chain's CDR3 is CASSFGLGSSADEKLFF. In DNA form, the CDR3 reads TGTGCCAGCAGCTTTGGCCTAGGTAGCTCAGCGGATGAAAAACTGTTTTTT.

The V gene is TRBV5-6, the J gene TRBJ2-5, with D perhaps TRBD2 (5 bases). V lost 2 bases and J lost 1, with 9 bases in between. The germline V gene encodes CDR1 SGHDT and CDR2 YYEEEE. The CDR3 loop spans 14 amino acids. The CDR3 spells CASSFGGPQETQYF. In nucleotides, the CDR3 is TGTGCCAGCAGCTTTGGAGGCCCCCAAGAGACCCAGTACTTC. Filled out from reference TRBV5-6 and TRBJ2-5, the complete variable domain reads DAGVTQSPTHLIKTRGQQVTLRCSPKSGHDTVSWYQQALGQGPQFIFQYYEEEERQRGNFPDRFSGHQFPNYSSELNVNALLLGDSALYLCASSFGGPQETQYFGPGTRLLVL.

The V call is TRBV6-6, the J call TRBJ1-1, with a weak D call TRBD1 (5 bases). V lost 6 bases to trimming and J lost 0 bases, with 14 bases between them. The CDR3 runs 15 residues. The germline V gene encodes CDR1 MNHNY and CDR2 SVGAGI (reference sequence). The CDR3 sequence: CASSPQGVMNTEAFF. CDR3 nucleotides: TGTGCCAGCAGCCCCCAGGGAGTTATGAACACTGAAGCTTTCTTT.

Worth noting for this clone: Because the CDR3 is missing its conserved closing phenylalanine or tryptophan, this is likely a read error. No DNA is shown, since the ends of the CDR3 on it are uncertain; the CDR3 is the one TCRdb lists. The chain is built from TRBV2 and TRBJ1-1; the listed D gene, TRBD1, was not tested against the DNA. Germline loops: CDR1 SNHLY, CDR2 FYNNEI. Including both end residues, the CDR3 is 16 amino acids long. CDR3 region: CASSESFGAAGYETAI.

The chain is built from TRBV5-1 and TRBJ1-1; D gene ambiguous. V lost 4 bases to trimming and J lost 1 base, with 17 bases between them. The CDR3 length is 16 residues. Per the germline V gene, CDR1 is SGHRS and CDR2 is YFSETQ. The DNA of the CDR3 is TGCGCCAGCAGCCCATCGACACGAGCGAAGAACACTGAAGCTTTCTTT. Its protein product is CASSPSTRAKNTEAFF.

This clone appeared once. This chain links TRBV7-2 with TRBJ2-7; D gene uncertain. Germline-derived CDR1 and CDR2 are SGHTA and FQGNSA. The CDR3 is made up of 15 amino acids. Between the trimmed V and J ends, which lost 0 bases and 0 bases, there was a span of 9 bases. The CDR3 is CASSLANSVSYEQYF. The CDR3 region has the DNA TGTGCCAGCAGCTTAGCCAACAGTGTCTCCTACGAGCAGTACTTC.

J is TRBJ2-1 and V is TRBV6-5; 12 positions match TRBD2. This CDR3 contains 15 residues. V lost 5 bases to trimming and J lost 6 bases; unmatched junction nucleotides: 5. From germline, CDR1 is MNHEY and CDR2 SVGAGI. This chain's CDR3 is CASSPTSGRINEQFF. CDR3 DNA: TGTGCCAGCAGTCCCACTAGCGGGAGGATCAATGAGCAGTTCTTC.

The rearrangement joins TRBV4-1 to TRBJ2-3, with 9 bases fitting TRBD1. The CDR3 extends over 19 amino acids. Trimming took 0 bases from V and 3 from J; bases not matched to a gene: 13. Germline CDR1 reads MGHRA; CDR2 reads YSYEKL. The CDR3 is CASSQETGTGFIGTDTQYF. The CDR3, as DNA: TGCGCCAGCAGCCAAGAAACCGGGACAGGGTTTATAGGAACAGATACGCAGTATTTT.

J is TRBJ2-5 and V is TRBV11-1; D call uncertain. There are 14 residues in the CDR3. V was clipped by 5 bases and J by 0 bases, with 10 bases between them. Germline V lookup: CDR1 SGHAT, CDR2 FQDESV (reference sequence). The CDR3 nucleotides are TGTGCCAGCAGCCCTTGGACGGACCAAGAGACCCAGTACTTC. This codes for CASSPWTDQETQYF.

The rearrangement links TRBV29-1 to TRBJ1-1; 8 nucleotides align to TRBD1. The germline CDR1 and CDR2 sequences are SQVTM and ANQGSEA. The CDR3 has 14 residues. The trim removed 4 bases at V and 1 base at J, leaving 5 bases unmatched. The CDR3: CSVVLQGANTEAFF. In DNA form, the CDR3 reads TGCAGCGTTGTCTTGCAGGGGGCGAACACTGAAGCTTTCTTT.

The chain has TRBV27 and TRBJ1-1; a weak D match, TRBD1 (5 bases). The CDR3 is 14 amino acids. Germline V gene lookup returns CDR1 MNHEY and CDR2 SMNVEV (reference sequence). V lost 5 bases and J 4 bases, leaving 14 bases between the germline ends. CDR3 sequence: CASSPLRDFTEAFF. In DNA form, the CDR3 reads TGTGCCAGCAGTCCACTCCGGGACTTCACTGAAGCTTTCTTT.

The CDR3 protein is CASSLSSPDSYEQYF. DNA for the CDR3: TGTGCCAGCAGTTTATCATCCCCCGACTCCTACGAGCAGTACTTC. J is TRBJ2-7 and V is TRBV27, with D hard to call. This CDR3 is 15 amino acids long. V shed 0 bases and J shed 0 bases, with 9 bases lying between them. In germline, CDR1 is MNHEY, CDR2 SMNVEV (reference sequence).

The chain is built from TRBV19 and TRBJ2-2; 8 bases are a match to TRBD2. The CDR3 length is 16 residues. CDR1 is LNHDA, CDR2 SQIVND, per germline (reference sequence). After removal of 0 bases from V and 1 base from J, the junction contained 1 base not matched to a gene. CDR3: CASSIDLAGNTGELFF. The CDR3 region has the DNA TGTGCCAGTAGTATAGACCTAGCGGGGAACACCGGGGAGCTGTTTTTT.

This clone showed up just once. The V call is TRBV11-2, the J call TRBJ2-5; D is possibly TRBD2 (6 bases). V shed 7 bases and J shed 4 bases, with 19 bases lying between them. The CDR3 has 15 residues. CDR1 is SGHAT, CDR2 FQNNGV, per germline. This CDR3 is CASTPRGELGETQYF. The CDR3 DNA reads TGTGCCAGCACCCCTCGCGGGGAATTAGGAGAGACCCAGTACTTC.

The rearrangement links TRBV5-1 to TRBJ2-7, with 8 bases fitting TRBD1. The CDR3 extends over 15 amino acids. The J segment lost 7 bases and the V segment lost 2 bases, leaving 11 bases of the junction unmatched. The germline CDR1 and CDR2 sequences are SGHRS and YFSETQ. CDR3 in DNA: TGCGCCAGCAGCTTTAAATGGCAGGGGGCTCGAGAGCAGTACTTC. Residues: CASSFKWQGAREQYF.

Comments on this clone: The same CDR3 is also encoded by other DNA sequences in this sample. The chain is built from TRBV27 and TRBJ2-2; D is unresolved. The CDR3 is made up of 12 amino acids. The V gene lost 6 bases and the J gene lost 2 bases, with 4 bases spanning the gap. The V gene's germline CDR1 is MNHEY and CDR2 SMNVEV (reference sequence). The CDR3, as DNA: TGTGCCAGCAGCCGAAACACCGGGGAGCTGTTTTTT. Translation gives CASSRNTGELFF.

The chain couples TRBV11-2 to TRBJ2-3, with D uncertain. This CDR3 has 14 residues. Between the trimmed V and J ends, which lost 5 bases and 3 bases, there was a span of 12 bases. In germline, CDR1 is SGHAT, CDR2 FQNNGV. The CDR3 is CASSPEVGTDTQYF. For the CDR3, the DNA is TGTGCCAGCAGCCCCGAAGTCGGGACAGATACGCAGTATTTT.

This chain links TRBV6-5 with TRBJ2-7, with TRBD2 matching 9 bases. CDR1 is MNHEY, CDR2 SVGAGI, per germline. This CDR3 is built from 14 residues. Losses at the gene ends were 8 bases for V and 4 bases for J; bases not matched to a gene: 9. CDR3 in amino acids: CASVLREGWYEQYF. CDR3 DNA sequence: TGTGCCAGCGTGTTGCGGGAGGGCTGGTACGAGCAGTACTTC.

This sequence joins TRBV7-9 and TRBJ2-5, with D unclear. The CDR3 sequence is 14 residues long. Trimming left V 1 base short and J 5 bases short, with 11 bases between. Germline V lookup: CDR1 SEHNR, CDR2 FQNEAQ (reference sequence). The CDR3 region has the DNA TGTGCCAGCAGCTTAGTGGGTGAAAAGGAGACCCAGTACTTC. Translating gives CASSLVGEKETQYF. Full variable domain (outside the CDR3, taken from reference TRBV7-9 and TRBJ2-5): DTGVSQNPRHKITKRGQNVTFRCDPISEHNRLYWYRQTLGQGPEFLTYFQNEAQLEKSRLLSDRFSAERPKGSFSTLEIQRTEQGDSAMYLCASSLVGEKETQYFGPGTRLLVL.

CDR3 DNA sequence: TGTGCCAGCAGCGGCGATTCGCCGGGGGGCTTTAGTGGAAACACCATATATTTT. Residues: CASSGDSPGGFSGNTIYF. The chain couples TRBV11-2 to TRBJ1-3, with D tentatively TRBD1 (6 bases). This CDR3 has 18 residues. Germline V lookup: CDR1 SGHAT, CDR2 FQNNGV. The V and J ends lost 5 bases and 3 bases respectively, with 23 bases between them.

The chain uses TRBV13 and TRBJ2-1; TRBD2 matches at 15 bases. CDR1 and CDR2 (germline): PRHDT, FYEKMQ (reference sequence). The CDR3 spans 16 residues. J gave up 7 bases and V 4 bases, and 5 bases lay outside the gene matches. Here the CDR3 reads CASSSGLAGGSNEQFF. The CDR3 DNA follows: TGTGCCAGCAGCTCAGGACTAGCGGGGGGGAGTAATGAGCAGTTCTTC.

On this clone itself: The identical CDR3 is also encoded by other nucleotide sequences in the sample. The V call is TRBV4-3, the J call TRBJ2-7; possibly TRBD2 for D (5 bases). The CDR3 runs to 14 residues. V dropped 1 base and J dropped 1 base, with 8 bases sitting between them. Germline assignment: CDR1 LGHNA and CDR2 YSLEER. CDR3 region: CASSQAEGSYEQYF. The CDR3 coding sequence is TGCGCCAGCAGCCAAGCCGAGGGATCCTACGAGCAGTACTTC.

In regard to this clone: Other DNA sequences within the sample encode an identical CDR3. J is TRBJ2-1 and V is TRBV5-6; D is unresolved. This CDR3 has 11 residues. Looked up from germline, CDR1 is SGHDT and CDR2 is YYEEEE. Between the trimmed V and J ends, which lost 2 bases and 7 bases, there was a span of 4 bases. The CDR3 coding sequence is TGTGCCAGCAGCTTCAGTAATGAGCAGTTCTTC. Its translation: CASSFSNEQFF. Based on the CDR3 plus reference TRBV5-6 and TRBJ2-1, the full variable domain is DAGVTQSPTHLIKTRGQQVTLRCSPKSGHDTVSWYQQALGQGPQFIFQYYEEEERQRGNFPDRFSGHQFPNYSSELNVNALLLGDSALYLCASSFSNEQFFGPGTRLTVL.

This clone was seen once. V is TRBV21-1 and J is TRBJ2-5; no check of the table's D call, TRBD2, against the DNA was made. TRBV21-1 is labeled a pseudogene. The CDR3 covers 16 residues. This chain's CDR3 is CASSIVLGLDAETQYF. DNA of the CDR3: TGTGCCAGCAGCATTGTTCTAGGTTTAGATGCGGAGACCCAGTACTTC.

The rearrangement links TRBV6-5 to TRBJ1-4, with D uncertain. The length of the CDR3 is 14 residues. Germline CDR1 and CDR2: MNHEY and SVGAGI. Trimming stripped 4 bases from V and 4 bases from J, with 10 bases between. The CDR3 region has the DNA TGTGCCAGCAGTTCCTTAGAGGATAATGAAAAACTGTTTTTT. Translated: CASSSLEDNEKLFF.

The rearrangement joins TRBV9 to TRBJ2-2; D is possibly TRBD2 (6 bases). CDR3 size: 15 residues. V gave up 4 bases and J gave up 3 bases, with 13 bases separating them. Per the germline V gene, CDR1 is SGDLS and CDR2 is YYNGEE. The CDR3 DNA reads TGTGCCAGCAGCCCAAAGGCTAGCGACACCGGGGAGCTGTTTTTT. This translates into CASSPKASDTGELFF.